Given below is one T cell receptor beta chain in context. The sample holds a few counts of this clone. Its antigen is currently not known. No per-base quality is available; no much larger clone lies one base away. The CDR3 regions of human TCRbeta chains were subjected to immunosequencing. In the source study's methods: TCRs in the repertoires were matched against a reference library of SARS-CoV-2-specific TCRs that had been generated with the MIRA antigen-specificity platform. Breadth was defined as the fraction of unique TCRs that were SARS-CoV-2-associated, and depth was defined as the fraction of total T cells that were SARS-CoV-2-associated. Using the MIRA data, each spike-specific TCR was mapped to the spike region that the TCR reacts to and placed in a CD4 or CD8 class. Log10-transformed breadth and depth values were compared by one-way ANOVA with Sidak's multiple comparisons tests. Imported from immuneACCESS, the table was reduced by TCRdb to in-frame sequences with V and J called. These copies leave out some clones; in studies compared against another copy, an unresolved V gene accounts for under half, and the cause of the remainder is not known. Clone size and V and J calls were adopted from that table, with D and trimming inferred from the DNA. Across this sample there are 150,000 to 200,000 clones, with roughly 88% seen only once. The ten largest account for about 8% of the sample.

The data were taken from a study of T cell responses to AZD1222 COVID-19 vaccine listed by TCRdb under 2021. Regarding the research as a whole: AZD1222 recipients whose second dose came at about 4 weeks and those whose second dose came at about 12 weeks were combined into one group, since spike-specific TCR depth and breadth did not differ between the two schedules. A total of about 240 trial participants underwent TCR sequencing, of whom about 210 received two doses of AZD1222 and approximately 25 received two doses of the MenACWY control vaccine. Trial participants were enrolled into age subgroups of 18-55, 56-69 and 70-plus years, which contained 148, 28 and 57 TCR-sequenced participants, respectively. The research as a whole found: After two AZD1222 doses, spike-specific TCR breadth and depth were significantly higher than at day 0 and than in MenACWY recipients. Conclusions about previously exposed vaccinees are limited, since just six AZD1222 recipients were seropositive for SARS-CoV-2 at baseline. CD4 TCRs associated with the vaccine covered the entire spike protein, and the dominant responses were in regions 160-218 and 743-854. Nearly half of unique spike-specific TCRs reportedly recognized epitopes outside regions mutated in the B.1.351 and B.1.1.7 variants. The 56-69-year group was small, and its depth increase did not reach significance, likely because of low power. Participants were mostly white British, with more females than males. The authors suggested clonal diversity may have been underestimated. Because no day 14 peak-response samples were available, the repertoires could be characterized only after the peak T cell response.

Taken with the paper, the label for time point translates to: baseline before first vaccination. Vaccinee samples were obtained from the UK trials COV001 and COV002, which included a single-blind randomized controlled phase 2/3 trial of AZD1222 (ChAdOx1 nCoV-19) in healthy adults. Trial participant PBMC samples were collected at day 0 and day 28 after the second dose for TCRbeta chain sequencing. The CDR3 sequence holds 16 residues, the cysteine and phenylalanine included. Only the CDR3 part of the read is kept: 48 bases, read in frame from the first base. The germline V gene encodes CDR1 LGHDT and CDR2 YNNKEL (reference sequence). Germline trimming amounts to 0 bases on V and 4 bases on J, with 6 as the count of junction bases outside the gene matches.

The receptor was derived from an adult in good health. Here the sequenced sample was peripheral blood, taken on day 0 of AZD1222 vaccination. The sequence joins TRBV3-1 (or the pseudogene TRBV3-2) to TRBJ2-1; 7 bases in the middle match TRBD2. The CDR3 protein sequence reads: CASSQDGGILYNEQFF. At the DNA level, the sequence is TGTGCCAGCAGCCAAGACGGGGGGATCCTTTACAATGAGCAGTTCTTC.